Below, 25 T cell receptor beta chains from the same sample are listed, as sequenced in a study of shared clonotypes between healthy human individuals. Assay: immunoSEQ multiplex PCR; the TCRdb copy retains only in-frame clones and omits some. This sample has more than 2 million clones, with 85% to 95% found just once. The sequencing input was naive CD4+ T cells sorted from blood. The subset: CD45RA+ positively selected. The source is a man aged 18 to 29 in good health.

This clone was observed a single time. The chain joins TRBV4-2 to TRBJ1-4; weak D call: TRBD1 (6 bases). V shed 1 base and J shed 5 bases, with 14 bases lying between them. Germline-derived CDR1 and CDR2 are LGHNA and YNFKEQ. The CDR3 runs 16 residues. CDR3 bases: TGTGCCAGCAGCCAAGCGGCCGGACAGAACAATGAAAAACTGTTTTTT. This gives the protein CASSQAAGQNNEKLFF.

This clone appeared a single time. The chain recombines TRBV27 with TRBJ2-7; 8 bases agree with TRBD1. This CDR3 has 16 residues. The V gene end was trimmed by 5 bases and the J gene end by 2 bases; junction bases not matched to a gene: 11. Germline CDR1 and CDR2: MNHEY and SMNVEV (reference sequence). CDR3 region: CASSPGQGLGPYEQYF. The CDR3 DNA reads TGTGCCAGCAGTCCTGGACAGGGATTAGGCCCCTACGAGCAGTACTTC.

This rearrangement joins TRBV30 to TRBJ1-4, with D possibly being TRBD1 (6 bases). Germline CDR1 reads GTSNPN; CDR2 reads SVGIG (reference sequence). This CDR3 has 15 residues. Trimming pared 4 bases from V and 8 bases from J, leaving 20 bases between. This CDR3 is CAWITKATGREKLFF. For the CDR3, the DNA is TGTGCCTGGATCACTAAGGCCACAGGGAGGGAAAAACTGTTTTTT.

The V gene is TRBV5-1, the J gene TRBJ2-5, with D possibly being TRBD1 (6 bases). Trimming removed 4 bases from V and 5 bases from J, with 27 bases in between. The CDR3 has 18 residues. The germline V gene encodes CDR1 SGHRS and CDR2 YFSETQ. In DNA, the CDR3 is TGCGCCAGCAGCCCAATTAGACAGGCTGGAGGTGTTTTGGAGACCCAGTACTTC. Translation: CASSPIRQAGGVLETQYF.

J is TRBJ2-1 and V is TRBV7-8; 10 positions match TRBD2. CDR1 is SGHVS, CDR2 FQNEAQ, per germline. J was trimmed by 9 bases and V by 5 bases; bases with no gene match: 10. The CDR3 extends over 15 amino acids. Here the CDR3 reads CASSGSGGPGGEQFF. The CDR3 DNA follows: TGTGCCAGCAGCGGTAGCGGGGGGCCAGGGGGTGAGCAGTTCTTC.

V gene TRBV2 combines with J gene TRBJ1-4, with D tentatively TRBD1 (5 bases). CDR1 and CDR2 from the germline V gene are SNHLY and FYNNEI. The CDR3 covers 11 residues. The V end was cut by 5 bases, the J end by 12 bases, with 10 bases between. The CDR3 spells CASSPPGQLFF. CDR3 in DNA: TGTGCCAGCAGTCCGCCGGGACAACTGTTTTTT.

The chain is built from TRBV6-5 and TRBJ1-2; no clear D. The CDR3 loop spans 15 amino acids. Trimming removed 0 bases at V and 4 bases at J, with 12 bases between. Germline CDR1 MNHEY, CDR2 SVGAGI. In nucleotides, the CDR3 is TGTGCCAGCAGTTACTCCACGGGCGCTAGCTATGGCTACACCTTC. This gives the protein CASSYSTGASYGYTF.

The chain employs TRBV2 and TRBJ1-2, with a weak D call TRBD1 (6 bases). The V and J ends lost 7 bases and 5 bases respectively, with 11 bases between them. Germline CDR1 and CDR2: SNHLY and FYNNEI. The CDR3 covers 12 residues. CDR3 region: CASNRVEYGYTF. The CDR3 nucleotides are TGTGCCAGCAACAGGGTAGAATATGGCTACACCTTC.

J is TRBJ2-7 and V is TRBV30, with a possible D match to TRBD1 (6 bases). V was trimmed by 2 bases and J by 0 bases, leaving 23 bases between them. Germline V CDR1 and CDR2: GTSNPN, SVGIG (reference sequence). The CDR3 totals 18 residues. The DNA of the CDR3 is TGTGCCTGGAGTTCACCCTCTCTAGGCCAGGGGTTCTCCTACGAGCAGTACTTC. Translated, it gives CAWSSPSLGQGFSYEQYF.

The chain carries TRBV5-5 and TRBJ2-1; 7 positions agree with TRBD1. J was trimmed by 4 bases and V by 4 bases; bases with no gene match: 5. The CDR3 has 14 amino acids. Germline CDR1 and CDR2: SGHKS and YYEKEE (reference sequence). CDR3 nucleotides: TGTGCCAGCAGCCCCGGGACAGAGTACAATGAGCAGTTCTTC. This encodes CASSPGTEYNEQFF.

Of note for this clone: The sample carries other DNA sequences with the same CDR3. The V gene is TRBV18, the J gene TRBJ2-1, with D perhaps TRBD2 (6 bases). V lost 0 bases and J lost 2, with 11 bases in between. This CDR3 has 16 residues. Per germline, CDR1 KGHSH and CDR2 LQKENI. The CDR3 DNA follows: TGTGCCAGCTCACCACCAGGGCTAGCGACCTACAATGAGCAGTTCTTC. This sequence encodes CASSPPGLATYNEQFF.

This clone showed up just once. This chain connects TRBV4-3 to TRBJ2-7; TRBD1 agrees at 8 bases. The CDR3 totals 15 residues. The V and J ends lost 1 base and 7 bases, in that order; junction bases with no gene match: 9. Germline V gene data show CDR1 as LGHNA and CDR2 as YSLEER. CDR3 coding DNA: TGCGCCAGCAGCCAAGTTTTGACAGGGGTCAGAGAGCAGTACTTC. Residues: CASSQVLTGVREQYF.

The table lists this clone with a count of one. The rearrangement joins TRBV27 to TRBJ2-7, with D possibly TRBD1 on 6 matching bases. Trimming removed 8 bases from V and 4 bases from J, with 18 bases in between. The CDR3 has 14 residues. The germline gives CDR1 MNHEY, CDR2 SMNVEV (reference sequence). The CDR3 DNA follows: TGTGCCAGCGGTCCATCGGACAGAGCATACGAGCAGTACTTC. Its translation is CASGPSDRAYEQYF.

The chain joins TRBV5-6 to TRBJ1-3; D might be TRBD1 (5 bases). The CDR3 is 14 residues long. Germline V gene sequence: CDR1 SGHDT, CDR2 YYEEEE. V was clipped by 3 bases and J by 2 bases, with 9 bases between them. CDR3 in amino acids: CASSSTATGNTIYF. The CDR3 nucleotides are TGTGCCAGCAGCTCGACAGCCACTGGAAACACCATATATTTT.

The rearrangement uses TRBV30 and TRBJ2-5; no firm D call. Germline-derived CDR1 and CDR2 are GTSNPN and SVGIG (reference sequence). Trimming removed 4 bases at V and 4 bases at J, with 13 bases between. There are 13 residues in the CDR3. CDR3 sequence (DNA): TGTGCCTGGAATACCCTGTGGGGAGAGACCCAGTACTTC. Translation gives CAWNTLWGETQYF.

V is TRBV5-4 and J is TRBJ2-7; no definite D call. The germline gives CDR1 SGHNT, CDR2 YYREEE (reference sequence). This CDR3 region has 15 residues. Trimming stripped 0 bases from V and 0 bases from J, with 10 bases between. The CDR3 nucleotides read TGTGCCAGCAGCTTGGGTCGGACGAGCTCCTACGAGCAGTACTTC. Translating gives CASSLGRTSSYEQYF.

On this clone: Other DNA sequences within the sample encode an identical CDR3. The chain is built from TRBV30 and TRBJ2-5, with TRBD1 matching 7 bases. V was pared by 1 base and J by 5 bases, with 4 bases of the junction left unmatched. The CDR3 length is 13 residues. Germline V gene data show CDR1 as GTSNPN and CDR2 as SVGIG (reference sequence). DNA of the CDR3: TGTGCCTGGAGTGGAGGGGGCTCGGAGACCCAGTACTTC. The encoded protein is CAWSGGGSETQYF.

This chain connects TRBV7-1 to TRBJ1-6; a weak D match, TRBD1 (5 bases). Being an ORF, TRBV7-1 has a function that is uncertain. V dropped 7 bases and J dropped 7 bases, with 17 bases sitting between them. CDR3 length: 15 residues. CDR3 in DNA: TGTGCCAGCACCCCTGGGGGGGGAGTGAATTCACCCCTCCACTTT. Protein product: CASTPGGGVNSPLHF.

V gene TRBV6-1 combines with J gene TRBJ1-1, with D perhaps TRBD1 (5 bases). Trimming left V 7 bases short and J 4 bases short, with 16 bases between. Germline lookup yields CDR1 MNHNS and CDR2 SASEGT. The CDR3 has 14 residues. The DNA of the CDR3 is TGTGCCAGCAATGGGGACCTCCGTGGCACTGAAGCTTTCTTT. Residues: CASNGDLRGTEAFF.

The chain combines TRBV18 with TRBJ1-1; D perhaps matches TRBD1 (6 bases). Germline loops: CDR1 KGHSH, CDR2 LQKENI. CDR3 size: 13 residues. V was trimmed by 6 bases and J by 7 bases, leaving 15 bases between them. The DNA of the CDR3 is TGTGCCAGCTCGTACCAGGGGAGAGGTGAAGCTTTCTTT. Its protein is CASSYQGRGEAFF.

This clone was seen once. This CDR3 is CASSLTPGRDYEQYF. CDR3 nucleotide sequence: TGTGCCAGCAGCTTAACTCCCGGGCGGGACTACGAGCAGTACTTC. The chain links TRBV7-3 to TRBJ2-7; D possibly corresponds to TRBD2 (6 bases). The CDR3 has 15 amino acids. The V gene lost 0 bases and the J gene lost 3 bases, with 12 bases spanning the gap. The germline V gene encodes CDR1 SGHTA and CDR2 FQGTGA.

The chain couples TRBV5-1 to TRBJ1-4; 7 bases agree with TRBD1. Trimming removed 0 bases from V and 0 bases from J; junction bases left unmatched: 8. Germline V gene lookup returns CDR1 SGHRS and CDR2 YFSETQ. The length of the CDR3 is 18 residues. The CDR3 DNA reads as TGCGCCAGCAGCTTGGGGGGACAGACATTCGCAACTAATGAAAAACTGTTTTTT. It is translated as CASSLGGQTFATNEKLFF.

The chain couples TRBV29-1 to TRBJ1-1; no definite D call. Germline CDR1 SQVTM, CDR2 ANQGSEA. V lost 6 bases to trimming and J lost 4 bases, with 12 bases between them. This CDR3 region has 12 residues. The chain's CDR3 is CSVLRVGTEAFF. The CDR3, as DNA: TGCAGCGTGCTTAGGGTCGGCACTGAAGCTTTCTTT.

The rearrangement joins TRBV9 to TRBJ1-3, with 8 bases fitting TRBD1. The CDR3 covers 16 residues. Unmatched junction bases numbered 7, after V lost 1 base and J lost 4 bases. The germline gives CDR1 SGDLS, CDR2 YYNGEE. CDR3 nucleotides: TGTGCCAGCAGCGTATCCGACAGGGGCGCAGGAAACACCATATATTTT. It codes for CASSVSDRGAGNTIYF.

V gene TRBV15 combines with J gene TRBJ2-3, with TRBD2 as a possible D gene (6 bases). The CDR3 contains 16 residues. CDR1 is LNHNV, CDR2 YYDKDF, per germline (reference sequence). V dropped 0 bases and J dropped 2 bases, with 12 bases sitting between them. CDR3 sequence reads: CATSRDLAEPTDTQYF. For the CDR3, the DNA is TGTGCCACCAGCAGAGATTTAGCGGAACCCACAGATACGCAGTATTTT.